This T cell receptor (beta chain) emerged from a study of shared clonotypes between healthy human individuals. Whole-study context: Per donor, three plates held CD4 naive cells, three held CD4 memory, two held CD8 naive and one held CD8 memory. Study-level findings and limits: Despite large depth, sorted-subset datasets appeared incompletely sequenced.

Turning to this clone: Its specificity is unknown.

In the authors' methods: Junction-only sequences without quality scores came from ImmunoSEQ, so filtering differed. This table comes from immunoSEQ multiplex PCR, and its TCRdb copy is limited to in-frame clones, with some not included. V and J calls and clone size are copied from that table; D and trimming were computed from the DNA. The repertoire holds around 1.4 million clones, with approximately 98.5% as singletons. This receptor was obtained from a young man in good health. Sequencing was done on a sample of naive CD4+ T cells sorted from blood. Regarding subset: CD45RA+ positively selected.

The CDR3 coding sequence is TGTGCCAGCAGTCAATGGACAGGGGGCTGGAATCAGCCCCAGCATTTT. This gives the protein CASSQWTGGWNQPQHF. The chain is built from TRBV28 and TRBJ1-5; 11 bases align to TRBD1. Germline assignment: CDR1 MDHEN and CDR2 SYDVKM. J was trimmed by 4 bases and V by 5 bases; bases with no gene match: 7. This CDR3 is built from 16 residues.